This entry lists 4 T cell receptor beta chains sequenced from one sample in a study of cytomegalovirus exposure and HLA in healthy donors. The PCR used 60 Vbeta and 13 Jbeta primers. Clones were sequenced by immunoSEQ multiplex PCR, and TCRdb holds only the in-frame ones, with some missing. In the table there are under 200,000 clones, around 80% of which are singletons. Input material: PBMCs. The receptor source for this set is a woman aged 45-59 years in good health and CMV-seropositive.

The V gene is TRBV5-5, the J gene TRBJ1-4; possible D gene TRBD1, 5 bases. Germline V gives CDR1 SGHKS, CDR2 YYEKEE (reference sequence). The CDR3 is 15 residues long. The V end lost 3 bases, the J end lost 5 bases, and 14 bases lay between the germline ends. As DNA, the CDR3 is TGTGCCAGCAGCTGGGCAGGGTCGCAAAATGAAAAACTGTTTTTT. Protein product: CASSWAGSQNEKLFF.

The chain employs TRBV5-6 and TRBJ1-2; TRBD1 is a possible D gene (5 bases). The CDR3 sequence is 14 residues long. Trimming stripped 4 bases from V and 0 bases from J, with 10 bases between. Germline CDR1 is SGHDT and CDR2 is YYEEEE. The CDR3 DNA reads as TGTGCCAGCAGCATGACGACAGCTAACTATGGCTACACCTTC. Protein product: CASSMTTANYGYTF.

This clone was seen once. The gene calls are TRBV2 and TRBJ2-1; a weak D match, TRBD2 (6 bases). Germline V gene sequence: CDR1 SNHLY, CDR2 FYNNEI. This CDR3 spans 12 amino acids. V was trimmed by 7 bases and J by 10 bases, leaving 14 bases between them. CDR3 nucleotides: TGTGCCAGCACCTTGGGACTCGTCGAGCAGTTCTTC. Translated, it gives CASTLGLVEQFF.

This sequence joins TRBV7-2 and TRBJ1-2; D may be TRBD1 (5 bases). V was trimmed by 4 bases and J by 4 bases, leaving 19 bases between them. There are 16 residues in the CDR3. Germline CDR1 reads SGHTA; CDR2 reads FQGNSA. CDR3 sequence (DNA): TGTGCCAGCAGCTCCCAGATTTCGGCAGGGATCTATGGCTACACCTTC. It is translated as CASSSQISAGIYGYTF.